A selection of T cell receptor beta chains follows, all from one sample in a study of blood T cell repertoires in COVID-19. Data came from immunoSEQ multiplex PCR; TCRdb stores just in-frame clones and leaves some out. This sample has 80,000 to 100,000 clones; 70% to 90% occur once, and the top ten carry about 4.2%. What was sequenced was peripheral blood. These TCRs come from a human donor with COVID-19, enrolled during active disease. The donor label of this sample is uncertain. The CDR3 runs from the conserved cysteine through the conserved F or W. Each record gives: D gene, clone size, V gene, J gene, CDR3 protein, CDR3 DNA. D genes are given only for firm matches. Clone size is shown for a subset of rows, as once, few, many or a class of expanded clone.

TRBD1	-	TRBV5-1	TRBJ2-7	CASTAGQGPYEQYF	TGCGCCAGCACCGCGGGACAGGGCCCCTACGAGCAGTACTTC
TRBD1	-	TRBV5-5	TRBJ2-1	CASSVLTGREQFF	TGTGCCAGCAGCGTTCTGACAGGGCGTGAGCAGTTCTTC
-	-	TRBV30	TRBJ1-2	CAWSVRQGAWGYTF	TGTGCCTGGAGTGTACGGCAAGGGGCGTGGGGCTACACCTTC
TRBD1	-	TRBV4-1	TRBJ1-6	CASSQATGVNSPLHF	TGCGCCAGCAGCCAAGCGACAGGGGTGAATTCACCCCTCCACTTT
-	-	TRBV6-5	TRBJ1-1	CASSYVGVTEAFF	TGTGCCAGCAGTTACGTAGGGGTCACTGAAGCTTTCTTT
TRBD1	-	TRBV11-2	TRBJ2-7	CASSSRTGTGGSEQYF	TGTGCCAGCAGCTCCCGCACCGGGACAGGGGGTAGCGAGCAGTACTTC
TRBD2	-	TRBV24-1	TRBJ2-1	CATRPSSGAYNEQFF	TGTGCCACCAGACCTTCTAGCGGGGCCTACAATGAGCAGTTCTTC
-	-	TRBV5-1	TRBJ2-7	CASSLEAGDYEQYF	TGCGCCAGCAGCTTGGAGGCGGGCGACTACGAGCAGTACTTC
TRBD2	-	TRBV5-1	TRBJ2-3	CASSRSGLAGGGSDTQYF	TGCGCCAGCTCCCGTAGTGGTTTGGCGGGGGGTGGATCAGATACGCAGTATTTT
-	-	TRBV6-5	TRBJ2-7	CASSSGTPYEQYF	TGTGCCAGCAGCTCCGGGACTCCCTACGAGCAGTACTTC
-	-	TRBV29-1	TRBJ1-1	CSVAPQSESEAFF	TGCAGCGTTGCCCCGCAGTCAGAAAGTGAAGCTTTCTTT
TRBD2	once	TRBV18	TRBJ2-5	CASSPGLAGVSRGAQYF	TGTGCCAGCTCACCTGGACTAGCGGGGGTGTCACGTGGGGCCCAGTACTTC
-	-	TRBV27	TRBJ1-5	CASSPGVRVEQPQHF	TGTGCCAGCAGCCCCGGGGTAAGGGTCGAACAGCCCCAGCATTTT
-	medium-sized	TRBV27	TRBJ1-3	CASRDTYSGNTIYF	TGTGCCAGCAGAGACACTTACTCTGGAAACACCATATATTTT
-	-	TRBV29-1	TRBJ2-5	CSVVGEDFQETQYF	TGCAGCGTCGTCGGGGAGGATTTCCAAGAGACCCAGTACTTC
-	-	TRBV18	TRBJ2-2	CASSHSEGGNTGELFF	TGTGCCAGCTCACATTCCGAGGGCGGGAACACCGGGGAGCTGTTTTTT
-	-	TRBV3-1/TRBV3-2	TRBJ1-1	CASSQFPTGTTEAFF	TGTGCCAGCAGCCAATTCCCAACAGGGACCACTGAAGCTTTCTTT
-	-	TRBV5-1	TRBJ2-2	CASSLDVSGRPGELFF	TGCGCCAGCAGCTTGGATGTATCCGGGAGACCCGGGGAGCTGTTTTTT
-	-	TRBV3-1/TRBV3-2	TRBJ1-1	CASSQVGGGDFF	TGTGCCAGCAGCCAAGTTGGGGGGGGAGATTTCTTT
-	-	TRBV3-1/TRBV3-2	TRBJ2-2	CASSQDQNTGELFF	TGTGCCAGCAGCCAAGACCAGAACACCGGGGAGCTGTTTTTT
-	-	TRBV2	TRBJ1-1	CASSDHGTEAFF	TGTGCCAGCAGTGACCACGGCACTGAAGCTTTCTTT
-	-	TRBV18	TRBJ1-1	CASSPGDTRNTEAFF	TGTGCCAGCTCACCAGGGGACACCCGGAACACTGAAGCTTTCTTT
TRBD1	-	TRBV3-1/TRBV3-2	TRBJ1-2	CASSDDRVQYGYTF	TGTGCCAGCAGCGACGACAGGGTACAGTATGGCTACACCTTC
TRBD1	once	TRBV5-1	TRBJ2-3	CASGQGTSTDTQYF	TGCGCCAGCGGACAGGGCACTAGCACAGATACGCAGTATTTT
-	-	TRBV6-5	TRBJ2-5	CAAGFKETQYF	TGTGCGGCCGGGTTTAAAGAGACCCAGTACTTC
TRBD1	-	TRBV5-1	TRBJ1-1	CASRLTGEGTEAFF	TGCGCCAGCAGACTGACAGGGGAGGGAACTGAAGCTTTCTTT
TRBD2	few	TRBV19	TRBJ2-3	CASSMTSGGAFTDTQYF	TGTGCCAGTAGTATGACTAGCGGGGGGGCCTTCACAGATACGCAGTATTTT
-	-	TRBV27	TRBJ1-1	CANSSGRVSTEAFF	TGTGCCAATTCGTCGGGCAGGGTGTCAACTGAAGCTTTCTTT
TRBD2	once	TRBV7-6	TRBJ2-7	CASSLDAGGPYEQYF	TGTGCCAGCAGCTTAGACGCGGGAGGGCCCTACGAGCAGTACTTC
-	-	TRBV11-3	TRBJ1-1	CASSNRFTEAFF	TGTGCCAGCAGCAACAGATTCACTGAAGCTTTCTTT
-	-	TRBV7-6	TRBJ1-2	CASSQRGSGEPNYGYTF	TGTGCCAGCAGCCAAAGGGGGAGCGGAGAACCTAACTATGGCTACACCTTC
TRBD1	once	TRBV6-5	TRBJ1-1	CASSSTGDLNTEAFF	TGTGCCAGCAGTTCGACAGGGGACCTGAACACTGAAGCTTTCTTT
-	-	TRBV2	TRBJ1-1	CASSDPGQPIEAFF	TGTGCCAGCAGTGATCCTGGACAGCCTATTGAAGCTTTCTTT
-	-	TRBV27	TRBJ1-1	CASSVIQYLNAEAFF	TGTGCCAGCAGTGTCATACAGTACCTCAACGCTGAAGCTTTCTTT